This record concerns one TCR beta chain sequence. The sample originates from a study of blood T cell repertoires in COVID-19. Across the whole study: Whether acute or convalescent, the COVID-19 samples came from the United States, Italy and Spain.

The CDR3 extends over 16 amino acids. Trimming removed 5 bases from V and 6 bases from J; junction bases left unmatched: 12. Germline CDR1 and CDR2: SGHTA and FQGNSA. The assay was immunoSEQ multiplex PCR, and TCRdb's table has in-frame clones only and misses some. The sample holds about 190,000 clones; around three quarters are singletons and the top ten take around a sixth. The chain has TRBV7-2 and TRBJ2-1; 8 bases fit TRBD2. This clonotype originated in a man aged 55 to 70 with active or convalescent COVID-19. Sequenced: peripheral blood. The CDR3: CASSLDSGVASNEQFF. Here the CDR3 DNA reads TGTGCCAGCAGCCTCGATAGCGGGGTGGCAAGCAATGAGCAGTTCTTC.